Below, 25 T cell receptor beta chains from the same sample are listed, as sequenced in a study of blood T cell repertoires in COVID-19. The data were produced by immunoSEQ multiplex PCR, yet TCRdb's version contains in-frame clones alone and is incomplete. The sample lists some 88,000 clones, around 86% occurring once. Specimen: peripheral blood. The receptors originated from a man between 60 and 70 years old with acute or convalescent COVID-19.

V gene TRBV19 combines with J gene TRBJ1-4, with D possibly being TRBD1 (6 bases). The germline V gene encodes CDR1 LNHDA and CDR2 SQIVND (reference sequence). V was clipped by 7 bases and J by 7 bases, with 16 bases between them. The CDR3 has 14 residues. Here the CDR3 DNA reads TGTGCCAGTAAAGCTTTGGGGGCTTCTGAAAAACTGTTTTTT. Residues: CASKALGASEKLFF.

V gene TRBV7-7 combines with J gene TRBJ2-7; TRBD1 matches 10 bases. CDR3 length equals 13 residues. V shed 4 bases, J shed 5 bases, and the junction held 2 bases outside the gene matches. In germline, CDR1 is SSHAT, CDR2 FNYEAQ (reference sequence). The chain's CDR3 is CASSSGQGNEQYF. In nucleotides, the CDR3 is TGTGCCAGCAGCTCGGGACAGGGGAACGAGCAGTACTTC.

In DNA, the CDR3 is TGCGCCAGCAGCTTGGGACCAGGGGCGAAGAACACTGAAGCTTTCTTT. It translates to CASSLGPGAKNTEAFF. The genes are TRBV5-1 and TRBJ1-1, with D perhaps TRBD1 (6 bases). The CDR3 runs 16 residues. Germline V gives CDR1 SGHRS, CDR2 YFSETQ. V was cut by 0 bases and J by 1 base, with 13 bases left in between.

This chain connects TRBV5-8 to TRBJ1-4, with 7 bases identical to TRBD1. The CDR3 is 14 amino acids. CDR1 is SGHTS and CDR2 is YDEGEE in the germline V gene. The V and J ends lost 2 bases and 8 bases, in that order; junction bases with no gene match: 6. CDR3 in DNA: TGTGCCAGCAGCTTTATATCAGGGGGAGAAAAACTGTTTTTT. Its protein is CASSFISGGEKLFF. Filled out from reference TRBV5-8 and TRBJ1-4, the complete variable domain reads EAGVTQSPTHLIKTRGQQATLRCSPISGHTSVYWYQQALGLGLQFLLWYDEGEERNRGNFPPRFSGRQFPNYSSELNVNALELEDSALYLCASSFISGGEKLFFGSGTQLSVL.

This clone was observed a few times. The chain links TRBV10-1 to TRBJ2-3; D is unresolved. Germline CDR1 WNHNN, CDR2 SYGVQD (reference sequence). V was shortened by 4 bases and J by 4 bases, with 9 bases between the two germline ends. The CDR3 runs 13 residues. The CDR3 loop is CASSGLNPDTQYF. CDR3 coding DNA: TGCGCCAGCAGTGGACTCAACCCAGATACGCAGTATTTT.

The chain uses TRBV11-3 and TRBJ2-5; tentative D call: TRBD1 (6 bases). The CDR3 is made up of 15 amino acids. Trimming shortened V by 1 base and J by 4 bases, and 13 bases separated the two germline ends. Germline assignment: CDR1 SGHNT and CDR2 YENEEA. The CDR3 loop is CASSLGGRRGETQYF. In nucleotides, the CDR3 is TGTGCCAGCAGCTTAGGAGGACGCAGGGGAGAGACCCAGTACTTC. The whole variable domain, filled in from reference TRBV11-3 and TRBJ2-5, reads EAGVVQSPRYKIIEKKQPVAFWCNPISGHNTLYWYLQNLGQGPELLIRYENEEAVDDSQLPKDRFSAERLKGVDSTLKIQPAELGDSAVYLCASSLGGRRGETQYFGPGTRLLVL.

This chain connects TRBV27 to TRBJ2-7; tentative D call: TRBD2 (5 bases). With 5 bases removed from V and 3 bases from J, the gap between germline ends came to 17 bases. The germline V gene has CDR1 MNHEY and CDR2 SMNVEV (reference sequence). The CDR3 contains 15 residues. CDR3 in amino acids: CASSIKAGPNYEQYF. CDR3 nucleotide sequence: TGTGCCAGCAGTATTAAGGCGGGTCCTAACTACGAGCAGTACTTC.

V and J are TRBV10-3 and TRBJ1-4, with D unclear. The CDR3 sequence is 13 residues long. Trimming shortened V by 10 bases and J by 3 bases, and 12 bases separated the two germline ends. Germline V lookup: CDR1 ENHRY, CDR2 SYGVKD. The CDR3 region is CATHDNPNEKLFF. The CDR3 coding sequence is TGTGCCACACACGACAACCCTAATGAAAAACTGTTTTTT.

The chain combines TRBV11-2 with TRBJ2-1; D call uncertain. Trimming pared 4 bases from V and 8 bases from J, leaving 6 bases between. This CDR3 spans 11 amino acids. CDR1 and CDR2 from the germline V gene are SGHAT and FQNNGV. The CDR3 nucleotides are TGTGCCAGCAGCTATCTCTATGAGCAGTTCTTC. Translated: CASSYLYEQFF.

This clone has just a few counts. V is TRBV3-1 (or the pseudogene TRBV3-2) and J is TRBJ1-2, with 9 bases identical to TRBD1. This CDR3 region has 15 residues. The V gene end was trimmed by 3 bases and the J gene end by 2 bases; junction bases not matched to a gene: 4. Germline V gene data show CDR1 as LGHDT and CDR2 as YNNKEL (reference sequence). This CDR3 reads CASSHWDRANYGYTF. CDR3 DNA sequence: TGTGCCAGCAGCCACTGGGACAGGGCCAACTATGGCTACACCTTC.

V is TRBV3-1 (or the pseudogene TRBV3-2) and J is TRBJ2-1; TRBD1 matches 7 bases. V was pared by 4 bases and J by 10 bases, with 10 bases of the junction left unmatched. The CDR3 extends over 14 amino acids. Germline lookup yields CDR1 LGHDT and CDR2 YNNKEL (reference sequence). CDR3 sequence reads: CASSPRDSFIEQFF. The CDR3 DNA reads TGTGCCAGCAGCCCCCGGGACAGCTTTATCGAGCAGTTCTTC.

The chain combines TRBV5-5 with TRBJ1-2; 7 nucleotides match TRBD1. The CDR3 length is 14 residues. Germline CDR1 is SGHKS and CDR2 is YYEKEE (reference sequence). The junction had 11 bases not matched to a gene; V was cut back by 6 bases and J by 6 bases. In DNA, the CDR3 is TGTGCCAGCAAATTCCAGACAGGGAAGAATGGCTACACCTTC. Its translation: CASKFQTGKNGYTF.

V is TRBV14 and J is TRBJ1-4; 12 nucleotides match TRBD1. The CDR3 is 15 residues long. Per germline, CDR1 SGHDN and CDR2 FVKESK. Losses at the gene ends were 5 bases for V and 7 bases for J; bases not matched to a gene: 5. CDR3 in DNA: TGTGCCAGCAGCGAAGGGACAGGGGGCTTTGAAAAACTGTTTTTT. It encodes CASSEGTGGFEKLFF. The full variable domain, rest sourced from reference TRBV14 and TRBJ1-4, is EAGVTQFPSHSVIEKGQTVTLRCDPISGHDNLYWYRRVMGKEIKFLLHFVKESKQDESGMPNNRFLAERTGGTYSTLKVQPAELEDSGVYFCASSEGTGGFEKLFFGSGTQLSVL.

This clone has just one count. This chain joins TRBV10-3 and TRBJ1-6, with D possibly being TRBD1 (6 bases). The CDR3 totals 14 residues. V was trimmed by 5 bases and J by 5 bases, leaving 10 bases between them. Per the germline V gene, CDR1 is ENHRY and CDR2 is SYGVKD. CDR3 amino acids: CAISPQGNNSPLHF. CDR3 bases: TGTGCCATCAGTCCTCAGGGGAATAATTCACCCCTCCACTTT.

This chain's CDR3 is CAIKPGHQNTEAFF. CDR3 DNA sequence: TGTGCCATCAAACCGGGACACCAGAACACTGAAGCTTTCTTT. The chain recombines TRBV10-3 with TRBJ1-1, with a tentative D call TRBD1 (6 bases). This CDR3 is built from 14 residues. Germline CDR1 reads ENHRY; CDR2 reads SYGVKD. V shed 7 bases and J shed 1 base, with 13 bases lying between them.

The CDR3 DNA reads as TGCAGCGTCCACCGGGACAAAAACACTGAAGCTTTCTTT. Amino acid sequence: CSVHRDKNTEAFF. V usage is TRBV29-1 and J usage is TRBJ1-1, with a tentative D call TRBD1 (6 bases). The CDR3 spans 13 residues. V shed 6 bases and J shed 2 bases, with 13 bases lying between them. CDR1 and CDR2 (germline): SQVTM, ANQGSEA.

CDR3 loop: CASSNARGNGYTF. The CDR3 DNA reads TGTGCCAGCAGCAATGCCAGGGGCAATGGCTACACCTTC. The chain couples TRBV21-1 to TRBJ1-2; TRBD1, the D gene given by the table, was not confirmed from the DNA. TRBV21-1 is a pseudogene segment. The CDR3 has 13 residues.

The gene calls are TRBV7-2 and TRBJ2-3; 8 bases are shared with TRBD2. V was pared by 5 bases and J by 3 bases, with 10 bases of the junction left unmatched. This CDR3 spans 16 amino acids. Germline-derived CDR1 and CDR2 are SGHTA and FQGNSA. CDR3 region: CASSKHGGAGTDTQYF. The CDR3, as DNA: TGTGCCAGCAGCAAACACGGGGGGGCCGGGACAGATACGCAGTATTTT.

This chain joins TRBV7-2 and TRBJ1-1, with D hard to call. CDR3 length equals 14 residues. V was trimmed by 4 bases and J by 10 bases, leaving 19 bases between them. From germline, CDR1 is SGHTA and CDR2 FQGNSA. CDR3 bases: TGTGCCAGCAGCTCTCCCCGGCAGGCCGTCGGAGCTTTCTTT. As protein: CASSSPRQAVGAFF.

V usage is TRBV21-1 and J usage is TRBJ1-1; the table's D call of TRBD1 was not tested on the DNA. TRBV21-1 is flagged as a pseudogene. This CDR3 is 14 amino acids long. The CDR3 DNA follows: TGTGCCAGCAGGGTAGGACAGCTGAACACTGAAGCTTTCTTT. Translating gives CASRVGQLNTEAFF.

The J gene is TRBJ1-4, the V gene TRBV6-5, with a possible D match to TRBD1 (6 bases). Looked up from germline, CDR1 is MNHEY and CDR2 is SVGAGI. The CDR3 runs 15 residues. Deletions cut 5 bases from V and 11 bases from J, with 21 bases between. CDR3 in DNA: TGTGCCAGCAGTCCATCACAGGGTCCTGAGCCTAAACTGTTTTTT. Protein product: CASSPSQGPEPKLFF.

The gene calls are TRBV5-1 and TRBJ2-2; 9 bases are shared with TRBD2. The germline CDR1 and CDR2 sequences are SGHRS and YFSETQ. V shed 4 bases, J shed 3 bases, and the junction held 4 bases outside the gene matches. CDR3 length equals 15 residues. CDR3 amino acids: CASSLTSGYTGELFF. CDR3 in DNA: TGCGCCAGCAGCCTGACTAGCGGCTACACCGGGGAGCTGTTTTTT.

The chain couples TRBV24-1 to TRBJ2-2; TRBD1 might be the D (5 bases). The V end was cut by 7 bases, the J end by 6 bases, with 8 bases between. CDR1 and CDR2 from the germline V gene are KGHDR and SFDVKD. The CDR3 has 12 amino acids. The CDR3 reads CATRDISGELFF. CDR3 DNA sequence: TGTGCCACCAGGGACATCTCCGGGGAGCTGTTTTTT.

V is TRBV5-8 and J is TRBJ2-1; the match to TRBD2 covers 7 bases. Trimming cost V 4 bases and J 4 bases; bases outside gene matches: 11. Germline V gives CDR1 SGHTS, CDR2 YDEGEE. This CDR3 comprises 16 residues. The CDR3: CASSPWDGRNYNEQFF. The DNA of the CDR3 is TGTGCCAGCAGCCCCTGGGACGGGAGGAATTACAATGAGCAGTTCTTC. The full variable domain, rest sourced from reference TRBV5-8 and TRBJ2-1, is EAGVTQSPTHLIKTRGQQATLRCSPISGHTSVYWYQQALGLGLQFLLWYDEGEERNRGNFPPRFSGRQFPNYSSELNVNALELEDSALYLCASSPWDGRNYNEQFFGPGTRLTVL.

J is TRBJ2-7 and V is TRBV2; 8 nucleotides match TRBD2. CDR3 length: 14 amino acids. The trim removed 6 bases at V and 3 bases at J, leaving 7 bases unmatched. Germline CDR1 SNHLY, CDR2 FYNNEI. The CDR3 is CASRPSGSFYEQYF. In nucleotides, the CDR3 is TGTGCCAGCAGACCTAGCGGGTCTTTCTACGAGCAGTACTTC.